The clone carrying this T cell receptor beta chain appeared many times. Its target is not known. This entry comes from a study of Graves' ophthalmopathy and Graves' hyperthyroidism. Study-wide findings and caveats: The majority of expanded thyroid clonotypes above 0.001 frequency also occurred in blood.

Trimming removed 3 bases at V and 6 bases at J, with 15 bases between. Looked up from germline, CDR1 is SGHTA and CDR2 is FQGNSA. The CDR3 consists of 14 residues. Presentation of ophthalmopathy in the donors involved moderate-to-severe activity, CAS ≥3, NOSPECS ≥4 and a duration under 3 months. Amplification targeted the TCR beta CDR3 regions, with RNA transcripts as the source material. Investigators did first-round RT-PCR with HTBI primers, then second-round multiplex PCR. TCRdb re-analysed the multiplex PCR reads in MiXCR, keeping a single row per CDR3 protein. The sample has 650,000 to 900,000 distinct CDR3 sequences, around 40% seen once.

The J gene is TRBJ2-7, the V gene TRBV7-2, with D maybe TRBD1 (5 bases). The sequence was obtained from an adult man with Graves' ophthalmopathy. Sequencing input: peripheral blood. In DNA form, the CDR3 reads TGTGCCAGCAGCTTCCAGGGATACGAGCGCGAGCAGTACTTC. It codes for CASSFQGYEREQYF. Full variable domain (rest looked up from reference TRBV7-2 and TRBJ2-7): GAGVSQSPSNKVTEKGKDVELRCDPISGHTALYWYRQSLGQGLEFLIYFQGNSAPDKSGLPSDRFSAERTGGSVSTLTIQRTQQEDSAVYLCASSFQGYEREQYFGPGTRLTVT.